These T cell receptor beta chains were read from a single sample in a study of identical twins. MiXCR, run by TCRdb on the 5' RACE reads, gives a single entry per CDR3 protein. Among 500,000 to 550,000 distinct CDR3 sequences listed, 20% to 25% were seen once. This sample was also put to use in a study of yellow fever vaccine responses in identical twins.

Source material: CD4+ T cells sorted from blood. The receptors were sampled from a woman aged 18-30 years in good health. Both conserved end residues are part of each CDR3. A clone size is listed for some rows: how often the clone was seen (once, few, many), or a class if it is expanded.

V: TRBV7-9; size: many; CDR3: CASSFADNEQFF
V: TRBV4-1; size: -; CDR3: CASSHPATGLKETQYF
V: TRBV29-1; size: -; CDR3: CSVAGQWNTGELFF
V: TRBV5-1; size: few; CDR3: CASSLDGGDYNEQFF
V: TRBV7-8; size: -; CDR3: CASSLGRDRAVYEQYF
V: TRBV24-1; size: -; CDR3: CATSDPRQGARTGELFF
V: TRBV28; size: -; CDR3: CASTLRVNTEAFF
V: TRBV28; size: -; CDR3: CASSYRDNRYF
V: TRBV20-1; size: -; CDR3: CSAPGTSGTEQYF
V: TRBV12-3/TRBV12-4; size: few; CDR3: CASSPGLASQETQYF
V: TRBV12-3/TRBV12-4; size: few; CDR3: CASSFNNLRLLF
V: TRBV6-1; size: few; CDR3: CASSESQGMGNEQFF
V: TRBV7-9; size: -; CDR3: CASSRQGAGNSPLHF
V: TRBV2; size: -; CDR3: CASRVQEVSVYTYEQYF
V: TRBV7-9; size: few; CDR3: CASSPTGIPTRETQYF
V: TRBV28; size: -; CDR3: CASSLPLTGQYF
V: TRBV6-1; size: few; CDR3: CASSERGVLEKLFF
V: TRBV7-8; size: few; CDR3: CASSLPGDRRNPNTEAFF
V: TRBV9; size: -; CDR3: CASSVVSSGRSSYNEQFF
V: TRBV12-3/TRBV12-4; size: few; CDR3: CASMRDPGSYEQYF
V: TRBV7-9; size: few; CDR3: CASSTTGSGETQYF
V: TRBV6-1; size: -; CDR3: CASSARWQLQETQYF